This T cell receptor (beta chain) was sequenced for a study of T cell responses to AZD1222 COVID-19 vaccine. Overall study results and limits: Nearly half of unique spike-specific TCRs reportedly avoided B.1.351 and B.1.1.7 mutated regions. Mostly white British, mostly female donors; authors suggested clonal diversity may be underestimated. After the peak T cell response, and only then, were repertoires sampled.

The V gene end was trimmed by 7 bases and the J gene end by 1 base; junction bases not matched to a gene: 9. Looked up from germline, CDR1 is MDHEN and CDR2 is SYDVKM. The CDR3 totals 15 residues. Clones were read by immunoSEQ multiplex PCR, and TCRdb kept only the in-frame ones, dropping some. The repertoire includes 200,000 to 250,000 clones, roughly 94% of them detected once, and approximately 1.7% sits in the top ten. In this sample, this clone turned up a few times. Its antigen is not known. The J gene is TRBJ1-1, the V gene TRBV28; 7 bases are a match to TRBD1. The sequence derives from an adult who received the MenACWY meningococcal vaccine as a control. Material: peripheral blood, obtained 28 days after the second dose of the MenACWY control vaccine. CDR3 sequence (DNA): TGTGCCAGCACCCAGCTCTGGACAGGGAACACTGAAGCTTTCTTT. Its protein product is CASTQLWTGNTEAFF.